This T cell receptor beta chain derives from a study of regulatory and conventional T cells in RAG deficiency. Data came from immunoSEQ multiplex PCR; TCRdb stores just in-frame clones and leaves some out. Of 30,000 to 35,000 clones listed, around 89% are singletons. General study findings and limits: RAG-deficient patients showed markedly lower Shannon entropy and higher Simpson indices than control T-cell subsets.

Turning to this clone: The target antigen is unknown.

This CDR3 region has 14 residues. V was pared by 3 bases and J by 0 bases, with 9 bases between. Germline assignment: CDR1 SGDLS and CDR2 YYNGEE. These data were likewise used in another study, on regulatory T cells. That study adds: The primer mix had 52 TRBV and 13 TRBJ primers. Skewed V and J usage and few unique V-J pairs marked patient repertoires, most in Tregs.

The sample taken for sequencing was CD8+ T cells sorted from blood. The source is a human donor in good health. This chain links TRBV9 with TRBJ1-1; D is uncertain. The CDR3 region is CASSGRDMNTEAFF. The DNA for the CDR3 is TGTGCCAGCAGCGGTAGAGACATGAACACTGAAGCTTTCTTT.